What follows are 32 T cell receptor beta chains derived from one specimen sequenced in a study of blood T cell repertoires in COVID-19. Libraries were prepared by immunoSEQ multiplex PCR; TCRdb keeps only in-frame clonotypes and omits some of them. The table lists tens of thousands of clones, 80% of them singletons. Sequenced sample: peripheral blood. These receptor sequences come from a woman aged 70-85 years with acute or convalescent COVID-19.

V is TRBV5-4 and J is TRBJ2-5; 10 bases align to TRBD2. J was trimmed by 5 bases and V by 0 bases; bases with no gene match: 7. The germline V gene encodes CDR1 SGHNT and CDR2 YYREEE (reference sequence). This CDR3 comprises 16 residues. CDR3 amino acids: CASSLGSGGAGETQYF. CDR3 sequence (DNA): TGTGCCAGCAGCTTGGGCAGCGGGGGGGCCGGGGAGACCCAGTACTTC.

This clone was detected a few times. The J gene is TRBJ1-3, the V gene TRBV15; D gene ambiguous. This CDR3 comprises 15 residues. Germline assignment: CDR1 LNHNV and CDR2 YYDKDF (reference sequence). Deletions cut 3 bases from V and 1 base from J, with 10 bases between. CDR3 in amino acids: CATSRASGSGNTIYF. The CDR3 DNA reads as TGTGCCACCAGCAGGGCGTCGGGTTCTGGAAACACCATATATTTT.

A single count supports this clone. This chain connects TRBV7-3 to TRBJ2-3, with 12 bases that match TRBD2. Germline CDR1 and CDR2: SGHTA and FQGTGA. CDR3 length: 14 amino acids. The junction had 0 bases not matched to a gene; V was cut back by 5 bases and J by 3 bases. The CDR3 nucleotides are TGTGCCAGCAGCCTAGCGGGGGGGACAGATACGCAGTATTTT. It encodes CASSLAGGTDTQYF.

This chain connects TRBV6-5 to TRBJ1-6; TRBD1 aligns across 9 bases. The CDR3 runs to 15 residues. The trim removed 2 bases at V and 7 bases at J, leaving 3 bases unmatched. Per the germline V gene, CDR1 is MNHEY and CDR2 is SVGAGI. Here the CDR3 DNA reads TGTGCCAGCAGTTACCCCGGGACAGGGAATTCACCCCTCCACTTT. Residues: CASSYPGTGNSPLHF.

The chain is built from TRBV7-6 and TRBJ2-2, with TRBD1 identical over 11 bases. Germline CDR1 is SGHVS and CDR2 is FNYEAQ. The CDR3 extends over 16 amino acids. With V trimmed by 3 bases and J by 7 bases, 7 bases remained unmatched. Here the CDR3 reads CASSFARTGGLGELFF. The CDR3 bases are TGTGCCAGCAGCTTTGCTAGGACAGGGGGCCTCGGGGAGCTGTTTTTT.

The V and J genes are TRBV11-3 and TRBJ2-3; a weak D match, TRBD2 (5 bases). Germline CDR1 is SGHNT and CDR2 is YENEEA. The CDR3 is made up of 13 amino acids. Between the trimmed V and J ends, which lost 8 bases and 1 base, there was a span of 10 bases. CDR3 in DNA: TGTGCCAGCGGTCGGCGGGGCACAGATACGCAGTATTTT. It yields the protein CASGRRGTDTQYF.

The chain employs TRBV5-1 and TRBJ1-6; no firm D call. The CDR3 is 15 amino acids. CDR1 and CDR2 (germline): SGHRS, YFSETQ. Trimming took 0 bases from V and 8 from J, leaving 12 bases between them. CDR3 sequence: CASSLGGSRYSPLHF. The CDR3 bases are TGCGCCAGCAGCTTGGGAGGCAGTCGGTATTCACCCCTCCACTTT.

This sequence joins TRBV29-1 and TRBJ1-4, with 10 bases that match TRBD1. The germline CDR1 and CDR2 sequences are SQVTM and ANQGSEA. The CDR3 consists of 14 residues. After removal of 3 bases from V and 8 bases from J, the junction contained 6 bases not matched to a gene. The chain's CDR3 is CSVERTGGGEKLFF. The CDR3 nucleotides read TGCAGCGTTGAGCGGACAGGGGGGGGCGAAAAACTGTTTTTT.

The rearrangement joins TRBV9 to TRBJ1-1; D not resolved. V gave up 2 bases and J gave up 1 base, with 9 bases separating them. This CDR3 is 14 amino acids long. The V gene's germline CDR1 is SGDLS and CDR2 YYNGEE. DNA of the CDR3: TGTGCCAGCAGCGTGGGAGTCGGGAACACTGAAGCTTTCTTT. Its translation is CASSVGVGNTEAFF.

CDR3 region: CASSRTGANQPQHF. The CDR3 DNA is TGTGCCAGCAGTCGGACAGGGGCCAATCAGCCCCAGCATTTT. This chain joins TRBV6-2 or TRBV6-3 and TRBJ1-5; TRBD1 matches at 9 bases. The CDR3 extends over 14 amino acids. J lost 3 bases, V lost 5 bases, and 2 bases had no gene match. Germline values: CDR1 MNHEY, CDR2 SVGEGT.

The chain combines TRBV6-5 with TRBJ1-1, with 7 bases aligning to TRBD1. J lost 5 bases, V lost 5 bases, and 11 bases had no gene match. Germline V gene data show CDR1 as MNHEY and CDR2 as SVGAGI. This CDR3 contains 15 residues. The DNA of the CDR3 is TGTGCCAGCAGTCTCCGACAGGGTGTTAGGACTGAAGCTTTCTTT. As protein: CASSLRQGVRTEAFF.

The chain links TRBV10-3 to TRBJ1-4; TRBD1 matches 9 bases. The CDR3 is made up of 12 amino acids. V lost 9 bases and J lost 8; bases outside the gene matches: 4. The germline V gene encodes CDR1 ENHRY and CDR2 SYGVKD. CDR3 loop: CAIRTGEEKLFF. In DNA, the CDR3 is TGTGCCATTCGGACAGGGGAGGAAAAACTGTTTTTT.

This chain links TRBV5-1 with TRBJ2-5; tentative D call: TRBD1 (6 bases). Germline CDR1 reads SGHRS; CDR2 reads YFSETQ. CDR3 length: 14 residues. Trimming took 4 bases from V and 10 from J, leaving 20 bases between them. The CDR3 DNA sequence: TGCGCCAGCAGCCTAACACAGGGTACCAACAGCCAGTACTTC. It translates to CASSLTQGTNSQYF.

This sequence joins TRBV7-2 and TRBJ2-3; 11 bases align to TRBD2. Germline V gives CDR1 SGHTA, CDR2 FQGNSA. The V gene end was trimmed by 5 bases and the J gene end by 2 bases; junction bases not matched to a gene: 6. CDR3 length: 16 amino acids. For the CDR3, the DNA is TGTGCCAGCAGCCACATAGCGGGGGGGTACACAGATACGCAGTATTTT. Encoded protein: CASSHIAGGYTDTQYF.

J is TRBJ2-1 and V is TRBV6-1, with a tentative D call TRBD1 (5 bases). V gave up 3 bases and J gave up 1 base, with 7 bases separating them. Germline CDR1 reads MNHNS; CDR2 reads SASEGT. The CDR3 runs 14 residues. CDR3 loop: CASSDPGSYNEQFF. As DNA, the CDR3 is TGTGCCAGCAGTGACCCAGGGTCCTACAATGAGCAGTTCTTC.

The chain couples TRBV5-3 to TRBJ2-3, with 12 bases identical to TRBD1. TRBV5-3 is an ORF, with its function uncertain. CDR3 length: 20 residues. Trimming removed 0 bases from V and 2 bases from J; junction bases left unmatched: 13. CDR3 sequence reads: CARSLVGGTGGLHFTDTQYF. As DNA, the CDR3 is TGTGCCAGAAGCTTGGTAGGAGGGACAGGGGGCCTCCATTTCACAGATACGCAGTATTTT.

The chain joins TRBV11-3 to TRBJ2-7; 11 bases are shared with TRBD2. Germline loops: CDR1 SGHNT, CDR2 YENEEA. The CDR3 is made up of 15 amino acids. The ends lost 5 bases at V and 3 bases at J; junction bases unmatched: 6. CDR3 sequence (DNA): TGTGCCAGCAGCCTAGCGGGGGGCCTTGTCTACGAGCAGTACTTC. Translated: CASSLAGGLVYEQYF.

The CDR3 spells CATSVDPAEFEKLFF. The CDR3 coding sequence is TGTGCCACCAGCGTCGACCCGGCGGAGTTCGAAAAACTGTTTTTT. The chain employs TRBV15 and TRBJ1-4, with D unclear. Trimming took off 5 bases at V and 8 bases at J, with 18 bases between the two ends. From germline, CDR1 is LNHNV and CDR2 YYDKDF (reference sequence). This CDR3 is 15 amino acids long.

The chain recombines TRBV14 with TRBJ2-7; D uncertain. Trimming took 0 bases from V and 6 from J, leaving 12 bases between them. The length of the CDR3 is 14 residues. Germline-derived CDR1 and CDR2 are SGHDN and FVKESK. CDR3 sequence (DNA): TGTGCCAGCAGCCAAGATTGGCAGGTGGGCGAGCAGTACTTC. This encodes CASSQDWQVGEQYF.

This chain links TRBV11-3 with TRBJ1-1; D gene unclear. CDR3 length: 16 amino acids. The V gene's germline CDR1 is SGHNT and CDR2 YENEEA. Trimming left V 0 bases short and J 4 bases short, with 15 bases between. CDR3 coding DNA: TGTGCCAGCAGCTTAGAATTTAGGGAGTTGGGCACTGAAGCTTTCTTT. Its protein is CASSLEFRELGTEAFF.

J is TRBJ2-7 and V is TRBV7-2; a possible D gene is TRBD1 (5 bases). In germline, CDR1 is SGHTA, CDR2 FQGNSA. V was shortened by 6 bases and J by 4 bases, with 19 bases between the two germline ends. This CDR3 region has 15 residues. The CDR3 reads CASSPTQGSAYEQYF. CDR3 bases: TGTGCCAGCAGTCCTACCCAGGGTTCCGCGTACGAGCAGTACTTC.

The V and J genes are TRBV6-5 and TRBJ1-3; 7 bases match TRBD1. Trimming cost V 6 bases and J 9 bases; bases outside gene matches: 14. CDR3 length equals 15 residues. CDR1 MNHEY and CDR2 SVGAGI come from the germline V gene. CDR3 protein: CASRVRGQSLGTIYF. The DNA for the CDR3 is TGTGCCAGCAGAGTACGGGGACAGAGTTTAGGCACCATATATTTT.

The rearrangement links TRBV19 to TRBJ1-1; weak D call: TRBD1 (6 bases). The germline V gene has CDR1 LNHDA and CDR2 SQIVND (reference sequence). The CDR3 is made up of 13 amino acids. Trimming removed 8 bases from V and 6 bases from J, with 16 bases in between. This chain's CDR3 is CASRTTGFSEAFF. The CDR3 DNA reads as TGTGCCAGTCGCACAACAGGGTTCTCTGAAGCTTTCTTT. Together with reference TRBV19 and TRBJ1-1, the CDR3 gives the full variable domain: DGGITQSPKYLFRKEGQNVTLSCEQNLNHDAMYWYRQDPGQGLRLIYYSQIVNDFQKGDIAEGYSVSREKKESFPLTVTSAQKNPTAFYLCASRTTGFSEAFFGQGTRLTVV.

The chain has TRBV27 and TRBJ2-3, with 9 positions matching TRBD2. J gave up 4 bases and V 6 bases, and 5 bases lay outside the gene matches. Germline CDR1 MNHEY, CDR2 SMNVEV (reference sequence). The CDR3 has 14 amino acids. In nucleotides, the CDR3 is TGTGCCAGCAGCCTAGCGGGGTATGCAGATACGCAGTATTTT. It encodes CASSLAGYADTQYF.

This rearrangement joins TRBV9 to TRBJ2-1, with 7 bases fitting TRBD1. Germline CDR1 reads SGDLS; CDR2 reads YYNGEE. The J segment lost 8 bases and the V segment lost 0 bases, leaving 8 bases of the junction unmatched. This CDR3 has 15 amino acids. In DNA form, the CDR3 reads TGTGCCAGCAGCGTAGATGACAGGGTAAAGGATGAGCAGTTCTTC. It yields the protein CASSVDDRVKDEQFF.

This chain connects TRBV14 to TRBJ2-3; 13 nucleotides match TRBD2. Germline trimming cut 4 bases from V and 2 bases from J; bases unmatched to any gene: 9. The CDR3 has 18 amino acids. Germline V CDR1 and CDR2: SGHDN, FVKESK. The DNA of the CDR3 is TGTGCCAGCAGCCCCCGACTAGCGGGGGGAGGGGACACAGATACGCAGTATTTT. Protein product: CASSPRLAGGGDTDTQYF.

V is TRBV6-5 and J is TRBJ2-7; D ambiguous. V was cut by 0 bases and J by 1 base, with 4 bases left in between. Germline lookup yields CDR1 MNHEY and CDR2 SVGAGI. The CDR3 totals 13 residues. This chain's CDR3 is CASSYSQSYEQYF. CDR3 DNA sequence: TGTGCCAGCAGTTACTCGCAGTCCTACGAGCAGTACTTC.

The chain carries TRBV24-1 and TRBJ2-1; tentative D call: TRBD2 (6 bases). The germline V and J ends were trimmed by 4 bases and 2 bases, with 14 bases remaining between them. CDR3 length: 16 residues. Germline assignment: CDR1 KGHDR and CDR2 SFDVKD. The CDR3 here is CATSDSGAGTYNEQFF. In DNA, the CDR3 is TGTGCCACCAGTGACTCCGGGGCGGGGACCTACAATGAGCAGTTCTTC.

The chain uses TRBV13 and TRBJ2-7, with no clear D. This CDR3 contains 15 residues. Germline V gene lookup returns CDR1 PRHDT and CDR2 FYEKMQ (reference sequence). Deletions cut 4 bases from V and 4 bases from J, with 17 bases between. The DNA of the CDR3 is TGTGCCAGCAGCTCCTCGGAGATTCCCTTATACGAGCAGTACTTC. Protein product: CASSSSEIPLYEQYF.

V gene TRBV5-4 combines with J gene TRBJ2-5; a weak D match, TRBD2 (5 bases). This CDR3 comprises 15 residues. Germline V gene sequence: CDR1 SGHNT, CDR2 YYREEE (reference sequence). V was trimmed by 1 base and J by 5 bases, leaving 15 bases between them. This CDR3 reads CASSLSPGPGETQYF. The CDR3, as DNA: TGTGCCAGCAGCTTGTCCCCGGGCCCGGGGGAGACCCAGTACTTC.

The genes are TRBV29-1 and TRBJ2-3; 10 bases line up with TRBD1. CDR3 length: 14 residues. Unmatched junction bases numbered 4, after V lost 4 bases and J lost 3 bases. Germline V gives CDR1 SQVTM, CDR2 ANQGSEA. CDR3 in DNA: TGCAGCGTTGTCCGGGACAGGGGAACAGATACGCAGTATTTT. The encoded protein is CSVVRDRGTDTQYF.

The chain couples TRBV4-2 to TRBJ2-4, with 11 bases matching TRBD2. Germline-derived CDR1 and CDR2 are LGHNA and YNFKEQ. With V trimmed by 1 base and J by 6 bases, 5 bases remained unmatched. The CDR3 is 16 residues long. The CDR3, as DNA: TGTGCCAGCAGCCAAGGGCCTAGCGGGGGGAGAAACATTCAGTACTTC. Protein: CASSQGPSGGRNIQYF.